Listed below are T cell receptor beta chains from one sample, sequenced in a study of Ad26.COV2.S vaccination and SARS-CoV-2 variants. TCRdb keeps only in-frame clones here, not all; method: immunoSEQ multiplex PCR. The sample contains roughly 500,000 clones, around 85% of which appear only once. This specimen consisted of peripheral blood, obtained in a trial of Ad26.COV2.S vaccine versus placebo. All receptors derive from a person between 18 and 65 years old who received the Ad26.COV2.S COVID-19 vaccine or a placebo. CDR3s include the opening cysteine and the closing phenylalanine or tryptophan. D genes are given only for firm matches. The size field is filled for only some rows; it gives once, few, many or a size class.

TGCGCCAGCAGCGAGACAGGGACGCACACTGAAGCTTTCTTT,CASSETGTHTEAFF,TRBJ1-1,TRBV5-1,few,14,TRBD1
TGTGCCTGGAGTAAGCAACGGGGAAACACCATATATTTT,CAWSKQRGNTIYF,TRBJ1-3,TRBV30,-,13,-
TGCGCCAGCAGCCCGACCACAGATACGCAGTATTTT,CASSPTTDTQYF,TRBJ2-3,TRBV5-1,-,12,-
TGCAGCCTTAGGCGGGGTATCGAGCAGTTCTTC,CSLRRGIEQFF,TRBJ2-1,TRBV29-1,-,11,-
TGTGCCAGCAGCTTAGAGTCTAGCGGTCGCGAGCAGTACTTC,CASSLESSGREQYF,TRBJ2-7,TRBV7-6,-,14,TRBD2
TGCGCCAGCAGCTTCCTGACAGGGGGTCGGGGCACTGAAGCTTTCTTT,CASSFLTGGRGTEAFF,TRBJ1-1,TRBV4-3,-,16,TRBD1
TGTGCCTGGAATAGTCTAGCGGGAGTCGGGGAGCAGTACTTC,CAWNSLAGVGEQYF,TRBJ2-7,TRBV30,-,14,TRBD2
TGTGCCAGCAGCTTGTCGGCAAGCTCCTACGAGCAGTACTTC,CASSLSASSYEQYF,TRBJ2-7,TRBV11-3,-,14,-
TGTGCCAGCCTTAATCTCCCCTCCTACGAGCAGTACTTC,CASLNLPSYEQYF,TRBJ2-7,TRBV28,-,13,-
TGTGCCAGCAGCTCCTGGCGAGGACAGGGGGCAGATACGCAGTATTTT,CASSSWRGQGADTQYF,TRBJ2-3,TRBV27,-,16,TRBD1
TGTGCCAGCAGTGAATCCGGGGTATCGGGGGCTTTCTTT,CASSESGVSGAFF,TRBJ1-1,TRBV25-1,-,13,-
TGCGCCAGCAGCCCCAGGGGGGGCTACGAGCAGTACTTC,CASSPRGGYEQYF,TRBJ2-7,TRBV4-1,-,13,-
TGTGCCAGCAGCTTAGTCGCGGGAGGGCAAGATACGCAGTATTTT,CASSLVAGGQDTQYF,TRBJ2-3,TRBV7-2,-,15,TRBD2
TGTGCCTGGAGGTTACTTAACCTGGCTTTCTTT,CAWRLLNLAFF,TRBJ1-1,TRBV30,-,11,-
TGTGCCAGCAGCTTAGACAGCCGCGTTCGGGGCTACACCTTC,CASSLDSRVRGYTF,TRBJ1-2,TRBV7-6,few,14,-
TGTGCCAGCTCACCCAAATTGGGGGGGTTGGGCACTGAAGCTTTCTTT,CASSPKLGGLGTEAFF,TRBJ1-1,TRBV18,once,16,-
TGTGCCGGGGCCATACTAGCGGGAAAGCAGTTCTTC,CAGAILAGKQFF,TRBJ2-1,TRBV6-5,once,12,TRBD2
TGTGCCAGCAGCTTAGTCAGGGGACTAGCGGGAAACTACGAGCAGTACTTC,CASSLVRGLAGNYEQYF,TRBJ2-7,TRBV7-9,once,17,TRBD2
TGTGCCAGCAGTGTTGGCTTGGTAGGGGTGACCCAGTACTTC,CASSVGLVGVTQYF,TRBJ2-5,TRBV28,once,14,-
TGTGCCGGCGGGGGGTTCGGGTTTGGCTACACCTTC,CAGGGFGFGYTF,TRBJ1-2,TRBV28,-,12,-
TGTGCCAGCAGCTTCCAGGGTTACGAGCAGTACTTC,CASSFQGYEQYF,TRBJ2-7,TRBV11-3,-,12,-
TGTGCCACCGGGGGCGGCGTTGGCACAGATACGCAGTATTTT,CATGGGVGTDTQYF,TRBJ2-3,TRBV24-1,-,14,-
TGTGCCAGCAGCTTAGCGTCGGGACAGGGTAGTTCACCCCTCCACTTT,CASSLASGQGSSPLHF,TRBJ1-6,TRBV7-9,-,16,TRBD1
TGTGCCTGGAGGGGAGCGGGACCCTACAATGAGCAGTTCTTC,CAWRGAGPYNEQFF,TRBJ2-1,TRBV30,once,14,TRBD2
TGTGCCAGCAGCCCCAGGGCGGCTAACGGCCGGGTGTTCTTC,CASSPRAANGRVFF,TRBJ2-1,TRBV7-2,-,14,-
TGCGCCAGCAGCTTGTCAGGGTGGGAAGCTTTCTTT,CASSLSGWEAFF,TRBJ1-1,TRBV5-1,-,12,-
TGTGCCAGCAGCAAGGACAGTCCCGGAGGAAACACCATATATTTT,CASSKDSPGGNTIYF,TRBJ1-3,TRBV6-6,-,15,-
TGTGCCAGCAGCTCTGGGGGCCAGGGTGGCTACACCTTC,CASSSGGQGGYTF,TRBJ1-2,TRBV28,-,13,-
TGTGCCAGCAGTAGCGACAGGGCGGGATCACCCCTCCACTTT,CASSSDRAGSPLHF,TRBJ1-6,TRBV6-6,-,14,TRBD1
TGTGCCAGCAGCGTAGGAAGAGGGGGCGCCGTACACACCATATATTTT,CASSVGRGGAVHTIYF,TRBJ1-3,TRBV9,-,16,TRBD1
TGCGCCAGCAGCTATAGCGGGTACAATGAGCAGTTCTTC,CASSYSGYNEQFF,TRBJ2-1,TRBV5-1,-,13,TRBD2
TGTGCCAGCTCACCCGCGGCCCTAAACACCATATATTTT,CASSPAALNTIYF,TRBJ1-3,TRBV18,-,13,-
TGTGCCACCAGCCCGGGGGTCTTGGGTCGTAATTCACCCCTCCACTTT,CATSPGVLGRNSPLHF,TRBJ1-6,TRBV15,-,16,-
TGTGCCAGCAGGCGGTCAGGGGTGCCAGATACGCAGTATTTT,CASRRSGVPDTQYF,TRBJ2-3,TRBV7-2,-,14,-
TGCAGTCCAGGGCGGTATGGCTACACCTTC,CSPGRYGYTF,TRBJ1-2,TRBV20-1,-,10,-
TGTGCCAGCAGCTGGAACAGGGGTGGGTATGGCTACACCTTC,CASSWNRGGYGYTF,TRBJ1-2,TRBV5-4,-,14,TRBD1
TGTGCCAGCAGCCCCCGGGAGATAGCCGATACGCAGTATTTT,CASSPREIADTQYF,TRBJ2-3,TRBV7-6,-,14,-
TGTGCCAGCTGTCAGGTAGCCGGGGGCAGCCGGCCTGAAAAACTGTTTTTT,CASCQVAGGSRPEKLFF,TRBJ1-4,TRBV4-2,-,17,-
TGTGCCAGCAGCCCAACAGGGACAGGCCACTCCTACGAGCAGTACTTC,CASSPTGTGHSYEQYF,TRBJ2-7,TRBV4-2,-,16,TRBD1
TGTGCCAGCATGGGTCCTCGGGAGCTCAACCGCTATGGCTACACCTTC,CASMGPRELNRYGYTF,TRBJ1-2,TRBV25-1,-,16,-
TGTGCCAGCAGCTTGGGGCGGGATAGGACCTACGAGCAGTACTTC,CASSLGRDRTYEQYF,TRBJ2-7,TRBV5-4,-,15,-
TGTGCCAGCAGTGACCCATGGACTAGCGGGAGCGTAGATACGCAGTATTTT,CASSDPWTSGSVDTQYF,TRBJ2-3,TRBV25-1,once,17,TRBD2
TGTGCCAGTAGTACCCAAGGACAGGGGGGCACTGAAGCTTTCTTT,CASSTQGQGGTEAFF,TRBJ1-1,TRBV19,-,15,TRBD1
TGTGCCAGCAGTTACTCTTTCTACCAAACCGGGGAGCTGTTTTTT,CASSYSFYQTGELFF,TRBJ2-2,TRBV6-2/TRBV6-3,-,15,-
TGCACCAGCAGCCAAGCCCGGGGGAAGAGTATTTATGAGCAGTTCTTC,CTSSQARGKSIYEQFF,TRBJ2-1,TRBV1,-,16,-
TGTGCCAGCAGCCGGACTAGCGGGCTCACAGATACGCAGTATTTT,CASSRTSGLTDTQYF,TRBJ2-3,TRBV14,-,15,TRBD2
TGTGCCAGCAGCGTAGACCCCGATGGGAGATATGGCTACACCTTC,CASSVDPDGRYGYTF,TRBJ1-2,TRBV9,-,15,-
TGTGCCACCAGCAGAGATTCTAGGAATTCACCCCTCCACTTT,CATSRDSRNSPLHF,TRBJ1-6,TRBV15,-,14,-
TGTGCCAGCAGCGGGACAGGGGGGTGGAACACTGAAGCTTTCTTT,CASSGTGGWNTEAFF,TRBJ1-1,TRBV6-5,-,15,TRBD1
TGTGCCAGCAGAAAGACAGGGATCCTCGAGCAGTACTTC,CASRKTGILEQYF,TRBJ2-7,TRBV28,-,13,TRBD1
TGTGCCAGCTCACCACAATCGACTGGGAACACCATATATTTT,CASSPQSTGNTIYF,TRBJ1-3,TRBV18,-,14,-
TGTGCCGGGCAGGGCAGCCGTTCGGGCGAGCAGTACTTC,CAGQGSRSGEQYF,TRBJ2-7,TRBV28,-,13,-
TGTGCCAGCAGAGTGGGGCTGCCCGGGGAAAAACTGTTTTTT,CASRVGLPGEKLFF,TRBJ1-4,TRBV2,-,14,-
TGTGCCACCTCGCAAAGCGGGGCCGGCCTGAACACTGAAGCTTTCTTT,CATSQSGAGLNTEAFF,TRBJ1-1,TRBV28,-,16,-
TGTGCCAGCAGCACAGCTAGCACAGATACGCAGTATTTT,CASSTASTDTQYF,TRBJ2-3,TRBV27,-,13,-
TGTGCCTGGAGTGACGGGGCCCCGGCAGATACGCAGTATTTT,CAWSDGAPADTQYF,TRBJ2-3,TRBV30,-,14,-
TGTGCCAGCAGCTTAGGGGGACAGGGGGCAGATACGCAGTATTTT,CASSLGGQGADTQYF,TRBJ2-3,TRBV7-9,-,15,TRBD1
TGCGCCAGCACCCAGACGGACAGCTACAATGAGCAGTTCTTC,CASTQTDSYNEQFF,TRBJ2-1,TRBV5-1,-,14,-
TGTGCCAGCAGCAGGGAGGATCGTGGGGGTAACAATGAGCAGTTCTTC,CASSREDRGGNNEQFF,TRBJ2-1,TRBV2,-,16,-
TGTGCCAGCTCGGATGTAGATGGATACTCCTATGGCTACACCTTC,CASSDVDGYSYGYTF,TRBJ1-2,TRBV18,-,15,-